A single sample gave rise to the 19 T cell receptor beta chains below, sequenced in a study of Graves' ophthalmopathy and Graves' hyperthyroidism. CDR3 regions of TCR beta were amplified from RNA transcripts. The first round was an RT-PCR with HTBI primers, and the second round was a multiplex PCR. MiXCR, applied by TCRdb to the multiplex PCR reads, yields one record per CDR3 protein. The sample has some 400,000 distinct CDR3 sequences, 15% to 20% seen once. Specimen: peripheral blood. The source of these receptors is a woman between 18 and 29 years old with Graves' ophthalmopathy.

The chain couples TRBV12-3 or TRBV12-4 to TRBJ2-7; 8 bases match TRBD1. The V segment lost 10 bases and the J segment 6 bases; nucleotides outside the gene matches: 8. This CDR3 spans 12 amino acids. CDR3 bases: TGTGCCAACCAGGGGGCTGTGGGCGAGCAGTACTTC. It translates to CANQGAVGEQYF.

The table lists this clonotype with many counts. This chain links TRBV28 with TRBJ1-1, with D possibly matching TRBD1 (5 bases). Germline-derived CDR1 and CDR2 are MDHEN and SYDVKM. This CDR3 contains 17 residues. With 4 bases removed from V and 1 base from J, the gap between germline ends came to 19 bases. CDR3 sequence: CASSSGSLGGENTEAFF. The CDR3 DNA follows: TGTGCCAGCAGTTCAGGGAGCCTCGGCGGGGAGAACACTGAAGCTTTCTTT.

In this sample, this clonotype turned up many times. V usage is TRBV12-3 or TRBV12-4 and J usage is TRBJ2-7; 8 nucleotides match TRBD1. J lost 0 bases, V lost 1 base, and 8 bases had no gene match. The CDR3 runs 17 residues. CDR3 in amino acids: CASSLGARQGSSYEQYF. DNA for the CDR3: TGTGCCAGCAGTTTAGGGGCGAGACAGGGGAGCTCCTACGAGCAGTACTTC.

The rearrangement joins TRBV6-2 or TRBV6-3 to TRBJ1-5; maybe TRBD1 (6 bases). V lost 5 bases and J 4 bases, leaving 18 bases between the germline ends. Germline V gene sequence: CDR1 MNHEY, CDR2 SVGEGT. The CDR3 is 16 amino acids. CDR3 DNA sequence: TGTGCCAGCAGTAATACAGGGACGGATAGGAATCAGCCCCAGCATTTT. Amino acid sequence: CASSNTGTDRNQPQHF.

This clonotype was observed many times. CDR3 sequence: CASSQEARDRKGIQYF. CDR3 nucleotide sequence: TGCGCCAGCAGCCAAGAAGCCCGGGACCGGAAAGGGATTCAGTACTTC. V gene TRBV4-3 combines with J gene TRBJ2-4; D may correspond to TRBD1 or TRBD2 (5 bases each). The ends were cut back, 0 bases at V and 10 bases at J, with 19 bases in the middle. In germline, CDR1 is LGHNA, CDR2 YSLEER. The CDR3 contains 16 residues.

This clonotype was found many times. The CDR3 loop is CASSLGIDTEAFF. The CDR3 nucleotides read TGTGCCAGCTCACTAGGGATAGACACTGAAGCTTTCTTT. The rearrangement links TRBV18 to TRBJ1-1, with D unresolved. The V gene's germline CDR1 is KGHSH and CDR2 LQKENI. The CDR3 sequence is 13 residues long. The V end was cut by 4 bases, the J end by 3 bases, with 9 bases between.

This clonotype occurred a few times. The J gene is TRBJ2-2, the V gene TRBV19, with 8 bases lining up with TRBD2. V shed 7 bases and J 6 bases; nucleotides not matched to a gene: 19. CDR1 LNHDA and CDR2 SQIVND come from the germline V gene (reference sequence). The CDR3 has 18 amino acids. The CDR3 sequence: CASNGERTGTRIPGELFF. DNA for the CDR3: TGTGCCAGTAACGGGGAACGGACCGGGACTAGGATTCCCGGGGAGCTGTTTTTT. Variable domain in full (rest from reference TRBV19 and TRBJ2-2): DGGITQSPKYLFRKEGQNVTLSCEQNLNHDAMYWYRQDPGQGLRLIYYSQIVNDFQKGDIAEGYSVSREKKESFPLTVTSAQKNPTAFYLCASNGERTGTRIPGELFFGEGSRLTVL.

This clonotype has a count of ten or more. Written as DNA, the CDR3 is TGTGCCAGCAGCTTACTAGCGGGAATCGAGCAGTACTTC. Translating gives CASSLLAGIEQYF. The V gene is TRBV11-1, the J gene TRBJ2-7; 9 nucleotides line up with TRBD2. V trimming: 2 bases; J trimming: 6 bases; junction bases outside the gene matches: 2. The CDR3 has 13 amino acids. Germline values: CDR1 SGHAT, CDR2 FQDESV (reference sequence).

This clonotype showed up many times. The chain is built from TRBV12-3 or TRBV12-4 and TRBJ1-1; TRBD1 matches 11 bases. J lost 6 bases, V lost 5 bases, and 5 bases had no gene match. The CDR3 has 14 residues. CDR3 bases: TGTGCCAGCAGTGACCGGACAGGGGGCCCTGAAGCTTTCTTT. It specifies CASSDRTGGPEAFF.

This clonotype was found many times. The gene calls are TRBV7-2 and TRBJ2-7; 7 bases are a match to TRBD1. V trimming: 5 bases; J trimming: 2 bases; junction bases outside the gene matches: 6. The CDR3 runs 14 residues. Germline-derived CDR1 and CDR2 are SGHTA and FQGNSA. The CDR3 loop reads CASSRIGTAYEQYF. CDR3 DNA: TGTGCCAGCAGCCGAATAGGGACAGCCTACGAGCAGTACTTC.

The sample holds a few counts of this clonotype. As DNA, the CDR3 is TGTGCCAGCAGTTACCCGCCAGTCGAGACCCAGTACTTC. This translates into CASSYPPVETQYF. The chain joins TRBV6-2 or TRBV6-3 to TRBJ2-5; D ambiguous. The CDR3 contains 13 residues. The ends were cut back, 2 bases at V and 5 bases at J, with 9 bases in the middle. CDR1 is MNHEY, CDR2 SVGEGT, per germline.

This clonotype came up many times. CDR3 sequence: CASSHIPGQGSYEQYF. The DNA for the CDR3 is TGTGCCAGCAGTCACATCCCGGGACAGGGCTCCTACGAGCAGTACTTC. The chain carries TRBV6-5 and TRBJ2-7; 9 bases align to TRBD1. The V segment lost 5 bases and the J segment 0 bases; nucleotides outside the gene matches: 8. The CDR3 contains 16 residues. Germline V gene sequence: CDR1 MNHEY, CDR2 SVGAGI.

At least ten counts were recorded for this clonotype. This chain links TRBV29-1 with TRBJ1-1, with TRBD1 as a possible D gene (6 bases). The CDR3 has 13 amino acids. V was cut by 7 bases and J by 2 bases, with 14 bases left in between. Germline V gene lookup returns CDR1 SQVTM and CDR2 ANQGSEA. CDR3 sequence reads: CSAQQGANTEAFF. The CDR3 nucleotides are TGCAGCGCCCAACAGGGTGCAAACACTGAAGCTTTCTTT. The full variable domain, in which reference TRBV29-1 and TRBJ1-1 provide the parts outside the CDR3, is SAVISQKPSRDICQRGTSLTIQCQVDSQVTMMFWYRQQPGQSLTLIATANQGSEATYESGFVIDKFPISRPNLTFSTLTVSNMSPEDSSIYLCSAQQGANTEAFFGQGTRLTVV.

The V gene is TRBV4-1, the J gene TRBJ1-1, with D perhaps TRBD1 (5 bases). From germline, CDR1 is MGHRA and CDR2 YSYEKL. Trimming left V 4 bases short and J 3 bases short, with 15 bases between. This CDR3 region has 15 residues. CDR3 protein: CASSRGGAKDTEAFF. CDR3 DNA: TGCGCCAGCAGCCGGGGCGGAGCCAAGGACACTGAAGCTTTCTTT.

This clonotype came up once. The chain joins TRBV6-1 to TRBJ2-7; perhaps TRBD2 as D (5 bases). Germline V gives CDR1 MNHNS, CDR2 SASEGT. CDR3 length: 15 residues. The V gene lost 7 bases and the J gene lost 1 base, with 17 bases spanning the gap. CDR3: CASTKEVVESYEQYF. The CDR3 DNA is TGTGCCAGCACCAAGGAGGTCGTAGAATCCTACGAGCAGTACTTC.

This clonotype was seen repeatedly, ten times or more. The chain links TRBV27 to TRBJ1-5; a possible D gene is TRBD1 (5 bases). The CDR3 is 14 amino acids. With 5 bases removed from V and 9 bases from J, the gap between germline ends came to 17 bases. The germline gives CDR1 MNHEY, CDR2 SMNVEV (reference sequence). Here the CDR3 reads CASSPRGLIWPQHF. The CDR3 DNA reads TGTGCCAGCAGTCCACGGGGCTTGATTTGGCCCCAGCATTTT.

CDR3 nucleotide sequence: TGTGCCAGCAGGGGGACTAGCGGGAGAGGAGGCTACGAGCAGTACTTC. Encoded protein: CASRGTSGRGGYEQYF. V is TRBV6-1 and J is TRBJ2-7; 14 bases agree with TRBD2. This CDR3 is built from 16 residues. Germline V gives CDR1 MNHNS, CDR2 SASEGT. The V gene end was trimmed by 6 bases and the J gene end by 3 bases; junction bases not matched to a gene: 7.

At least ten counts were recorded for this clonotype. The rearrangement uses TRBV3-1 and TRBJ1-1; D remains unclear. The V end was cut by 4 bases, the J end by 0 bases, with 15 bases between. The CDR3 is 16 amino acids. Germline CDR1 is LGHDT and CDR2 is YNNKEL (reference sequence). The CDR3 here is CASSLPGVALNTEAFF. The CDR3 DNA reads TGTGCCAGCAGCCTACCCGGGGTAGCCCTGAACACTGAAGCTTTCTTT.

This clonotype was picked up many times. The chain has TRBV12-3 or TRBV12-4 and TRBJ2-7, with D unresolved. CDR3 size: 18 residues. V lost 6 bases, J lost 0 bases, and 24 bases lay in between. In DNA form, the CDR3 reads TGTGCCAGCAGCTTGAGCGACCTGCTATGGGCCCGCTCCTACGAGCAGTACTTC. This codes for CASSLSDLLWARSYEQYF.